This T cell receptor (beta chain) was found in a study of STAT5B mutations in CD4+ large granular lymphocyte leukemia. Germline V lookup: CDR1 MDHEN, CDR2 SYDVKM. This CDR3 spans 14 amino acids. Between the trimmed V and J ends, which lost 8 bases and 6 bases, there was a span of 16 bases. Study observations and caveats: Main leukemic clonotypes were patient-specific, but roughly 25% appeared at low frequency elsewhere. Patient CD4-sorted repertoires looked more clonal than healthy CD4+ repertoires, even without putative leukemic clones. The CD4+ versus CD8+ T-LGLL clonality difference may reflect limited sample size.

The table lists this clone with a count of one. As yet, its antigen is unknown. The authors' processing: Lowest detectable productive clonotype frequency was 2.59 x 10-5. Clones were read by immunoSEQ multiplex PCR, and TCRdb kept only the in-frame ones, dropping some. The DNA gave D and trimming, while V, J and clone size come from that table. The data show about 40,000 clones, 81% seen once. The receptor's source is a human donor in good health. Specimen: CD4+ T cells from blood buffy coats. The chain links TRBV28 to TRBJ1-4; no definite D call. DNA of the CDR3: TGTGCCAGCCGAAGGATGGGGATTGATGAAAAACTGTTTTTT. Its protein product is CASRRMGIDEKLFF.